The present T cell receptor (beta chain) was sequenced within a study of post-analysis software for immune sequencing data (dated by TCRdb to between 2014 and 2016). Background for the entire study: Disease courses on record covered relapsing-remitting, secondary progressive and progressive-relapsing multiple sclerosis, though some patients had no subtype annotation. A subset of samples was prepared in parallel using single-end sample barcoding, then pooled and co-amplified after Illumina adapter ligation. The patient repertoires were set against approximately 10 previously published healthy control repertoires from donors whose ages ranged from about 6 to 25 years.

To demonstrate the VDJtools post-analysis software, TCR beta repertoires were profiled from the peripheral blood of about 14 young patients with multiple sclerosis. The multiple sclerosis patients were children and adolescents ranging in age from about 6 to 16 years. A word on this clonotype: The specificity of this receptor is unknown. Base quality data are lacking; no much larger clone is found one base away.

Points the paper makes about the study in general: Direct clustering with F measure revealed strong co-clustering of samples prepared in the same batch, which led to a batch-effect correction. The control group was slightly older than the multiple sclerosis patient group. Normalized Chao1 diversity was significantly lower in multiple sclerosis patients than controls, suggesting substantial peripheral T-cell clonal expansion. Patients showed significantly higher frequencies than controls for several TRBV segments, among them TRBV5-6, TRBV5-1 and TRBV20-1.

There are 13 amino acids in the CDR3, from cysteine to phenylalanine inclusive. Left in the record is the CDR3 DNA by itself, 39 bases read in frame from the first base. V is reduced by 2 bases and J by 2 bases, leaving a spacing of 7 bases between them. Receptor amplification or capture employed PCR. The instrument given in TCRdb is Illumina HiSeq 2500. To reduce PCR and sequencing biases, unique molecular identifiers were built into the TCR beta cDNA libraries. Some 500,000 cDNA molecules were obtained per 1 to 10 million input T cells, so each molecule approximated one T cell. The patient libraries were prepared and sequenced using the same protocol as the earlier healthy control dataset. Samples belonging to the same batch were prepared together, multiplexed and sequenced on a shared HiSeq lane. Turning to the authors' computational methods: MIGEC was used to process the raw barcoded reads, and molecular identifier groups with only a single read were discarded before consensus assembly and CDR3 extraction. Clonotype tables were post-analysed with VDJtools, normalizing diversity by down-sampling all datasets to the smallest sample size. Repertoire overlap clustering matched CDR3 amino acid but not nucleotide sequences to correct batch-related cross-sample contamination. In TCRdb, the public reads were trimmed at Q25 with fastp and aligned with MiXCR, with productive beta chains retained. Each CDR3 protein gets just one entry, which takes the most common genes and DNA from the rows behind it. The V and J calls and clone size come from TCRdb's table, not from the authors' own analysis. The sample profile shows about 820,000 distinct CDR3 sequences; around 50% of them were found once. The top ten clonotypes cover under 6% of the sample.

The TCR sequence derives from a girl aged 5-17 years with multiple sclerosis. Sequenced sample: blood. The rearranged segments are TRBV12-3 or TRBV12-4 and TRBJ2-7, with the D gene too uncertain to name. This receptor carries the CDR3 CASSLRSPYEQYF. The sequenced DNA is TGTGCCAGCAGTTTAAGGAGTCCCTACGAGCAGTACTTC.